Listed below are T cell receptor beta chains from one sample, sequenced in a study of response to subunit inactivated influenza vaccine. In TCRdb, the RT-PCR reads were re-called with MiXCR into one record per CDR3 protein. The sample gives 450,000 to 700,000 distinct CDR3 sequences, approximately 14% of which show up once; over 8.5% is in the top ten. The starting material was PBMCs from blood, obtained approximately 12 days after vaccination. The receptors derive from a man between 45 and 60 years old who received an inactivated influenza vaccine. Both conserved end residues are part of each CDR3. The order of the fields is clone size, V gene, D gene, J gene, CDR3 protein, CDR3 DNA. D genes are given only for firm matches. Part of the rows lack a size; the others show once, few, many or a class for expanded clones.

few	TRBV6-5	NA	TRBJ2-3	CASSYGPDSTDTQYF	TGTGCCAGCAGTTACGGTCCAGATAGCACAGATACGCAGTATTTT
few	TRBV24-1	TRBD2	TRBJ2-1	CATSPASGGYNEQFF	TGTGCCACCAGTCCTGCTAGCGGGGGTTACAATGAGCAGTTCTTC
NA	TRBV30	NA	TRBJ2-1	CAFQSGSSYNEQFF	TGTGCCTTTCAGTCGGGATCCTCCTACAATGAGCAGTTCTTC
NA	TRBV28	NA	TRBJ1-5	CASSNQPQHF	TGTGCCAGCAGTAATCAGCCCCAGCATTTT
NA	TRBV7-9	NA	TRBJ2-1	CASSLAVFGGHNEQFF	TGTGCCAGCAGCTTAGCGGTCTTTGGCGGACACAATGAGCAGTTCTTC
few	TRBV7-3	NA	TRBJ2-2	CASSLTAGVRELFF	TGTGCCAGCAGCTTAACGGCCGGGGTACGGGAGCTGTTTTTT
many	TRBV12-3/TRBV12-4	TRBD1	TRBJ2-2	CASSPGQGIFSDTGELFF	TGTGCCAGCAGTCCGGGACAGGGAATATTTTCGGACACCGGGGAGCTGTTTTTT
NA	TRBV27	NA	TRBJ2-7	CASSFGRATYEQYF	TGTGCCAGCAGTTTCGGCAGGGCGACCTACGAGCAGTACTTC
few	TRBV12-3/TRBV12-4	NA	TRBJ2-5	CASSLTDETQYF	TGTGCCAGCAGTTTGACGGACGAGACCCAGTACTTC
NA	TRBV5-1	TRBD1	TRBJ2-5	CASSQGAGGPNQETQYF	TGCGCCAGCAGCCAAGGAGCAGGGGGCCCCAACCAAGAGACCCAGTACTTC
NA	TRBV20-1	NA	TRBJ1-5	CSAREWDVGQPQHF	TGCAGTGCTAGAGAATGGGACGTCGGCCAGCCCCAGCATTTT
few	TRBV30	NA	TRBJ2-1	CAWSTRSYNEQFF	TGTGCCTGGAGTACCAGGTCCTACAATGAGCAGTTCTTC
many	TRBV7-2	NA	TRBJ2-7	CASSLTLEQYF	TGTGCCAGCAGCTTAACCCTCGAGCAGTACTTC
few	TRBV27	NA	TRBJ2-3	CASSLSRATGSTDTQYF	TGTGCCAGCAGTTTATCTAGGGCTACCGGCAGCACAGATACGCAGTATTTT
few	TRBV2	TRBD2	TRBJ2-7	CASSESGAAKYF	TGTGCCAGCAGTGAAAGCGGGGCAGCTAAGTACTTC
few	TRBV7-2	TRBD2	TRBJ2-3	CASSSTSGDTQYF	TGTGCCAGCAGCTCGACTAGCGGGGATACGCAGTATTTT